This T cell receptor beta chain came from a study of technical replicates of blood from a few donors. This clone was counted a few times. The CDR3 sequence is 17 residues long. In germline, CDR1 is ENHRY, CDR2 SYGVKD. Losses at the gene ends were 9 bases for V and 7 bases for J; bases not matched to a gene: 18. Clones were sequenced by immunoSEQ multiplex PCR, and TCRdb holds only the in-frame ones, with some missing. Among approximately 85,000 clones listed, 92% were seen once. The TCR originated in a human donor in good health. J is TRBJ2-1 and V is TRBV10-3; 10 bases are shared with TRBD2. Material for sequencing was T cells isolated from PBMCs. This chain's CDR3 is CAIGRLAGDFERNEQFF. The CDR3 bases are TGTGCCATAGGAAGGCTAGCGGGAGACTTCGAGAGGAATGAGCAGTTCTTC.